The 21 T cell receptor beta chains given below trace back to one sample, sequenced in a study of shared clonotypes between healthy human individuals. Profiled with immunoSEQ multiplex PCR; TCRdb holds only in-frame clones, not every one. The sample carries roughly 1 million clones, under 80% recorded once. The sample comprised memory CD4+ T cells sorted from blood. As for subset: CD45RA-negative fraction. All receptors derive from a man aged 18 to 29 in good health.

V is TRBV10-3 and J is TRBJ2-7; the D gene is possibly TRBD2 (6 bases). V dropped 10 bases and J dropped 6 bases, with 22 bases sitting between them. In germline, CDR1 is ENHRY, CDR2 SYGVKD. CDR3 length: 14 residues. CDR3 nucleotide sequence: TGTGCCACGGAAGCGGGTAGCAGCCACGGCGAGCAGTACTTC. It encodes CATEAGSSHGEQYF.

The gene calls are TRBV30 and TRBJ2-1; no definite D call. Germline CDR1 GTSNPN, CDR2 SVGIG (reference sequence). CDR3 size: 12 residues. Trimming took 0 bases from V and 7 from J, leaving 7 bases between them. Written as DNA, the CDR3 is TGTGCCTGGAGTGTACGAGAGAATGAGCAGTTCTTC. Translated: CAWSVRENEQFF.

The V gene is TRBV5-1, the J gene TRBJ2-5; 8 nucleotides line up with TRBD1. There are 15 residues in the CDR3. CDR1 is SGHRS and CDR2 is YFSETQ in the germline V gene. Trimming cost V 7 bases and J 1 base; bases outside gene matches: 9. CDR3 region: CASRQGPTVQETQYF. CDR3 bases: TGCGCCAGCCGACAGGGGCCTACAGTCCAAGAGACCCAGTACTTC.

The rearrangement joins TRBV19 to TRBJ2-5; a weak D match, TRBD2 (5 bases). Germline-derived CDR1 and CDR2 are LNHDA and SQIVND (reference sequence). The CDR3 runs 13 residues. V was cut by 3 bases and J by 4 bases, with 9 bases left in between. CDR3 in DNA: TGTGCCAGTAGTATGAGGGCCCGAGAGACCCAGTACTTC. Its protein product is CASSMRARETQYF.

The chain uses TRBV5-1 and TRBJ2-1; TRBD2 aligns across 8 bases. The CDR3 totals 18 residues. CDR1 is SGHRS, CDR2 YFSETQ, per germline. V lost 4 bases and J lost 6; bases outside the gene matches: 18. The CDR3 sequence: CASSTLAGGLIAANEQFF. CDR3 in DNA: TGCGCCAGCAGCACTCTCGCGGGGGGATTAATAGCTGCCAATGAGCAGTTCTTC.

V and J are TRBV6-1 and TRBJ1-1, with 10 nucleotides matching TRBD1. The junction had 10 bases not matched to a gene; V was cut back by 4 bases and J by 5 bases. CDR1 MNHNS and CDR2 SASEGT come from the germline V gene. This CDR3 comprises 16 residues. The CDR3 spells CASSGLPGQGKTEAFF. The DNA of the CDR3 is TGTGCCAGCAGTGGGCTTCCGGGACAGGGGAAGACTGAAGCTTTCTTT.

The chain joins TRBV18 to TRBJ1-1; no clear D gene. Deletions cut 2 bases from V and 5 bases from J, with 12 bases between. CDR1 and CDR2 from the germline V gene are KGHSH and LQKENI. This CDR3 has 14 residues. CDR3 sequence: CASSPNKVRTEAFF. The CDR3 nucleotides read TGTGCCAGCTCACCAAATAAGGTACGGACTGAAGCTTTCTTT.

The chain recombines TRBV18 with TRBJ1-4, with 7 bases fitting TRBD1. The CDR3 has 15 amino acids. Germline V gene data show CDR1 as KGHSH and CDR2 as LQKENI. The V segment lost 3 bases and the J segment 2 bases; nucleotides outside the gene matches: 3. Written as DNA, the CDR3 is TGTGCCAGCTCACCGACAGGGAGGACTAATGAAAAACTGTTTTTT. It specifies CASSPTGRTNEKLFF.

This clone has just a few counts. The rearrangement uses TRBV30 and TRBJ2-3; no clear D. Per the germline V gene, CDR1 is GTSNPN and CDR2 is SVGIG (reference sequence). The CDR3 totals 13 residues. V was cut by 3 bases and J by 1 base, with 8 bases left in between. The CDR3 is CAWSSKGTDTQYF. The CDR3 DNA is TGTGCCTGGAGCTCTAAAGGCACAGATACGCAGTATTTT.

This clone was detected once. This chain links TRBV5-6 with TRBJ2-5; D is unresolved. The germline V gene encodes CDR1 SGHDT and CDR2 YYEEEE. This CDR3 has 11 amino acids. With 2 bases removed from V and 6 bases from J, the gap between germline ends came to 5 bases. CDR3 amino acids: CASSFQQTQYF. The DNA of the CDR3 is TGTGCCAGCAGCTTCCAGCAGACCCAGTACTTC.

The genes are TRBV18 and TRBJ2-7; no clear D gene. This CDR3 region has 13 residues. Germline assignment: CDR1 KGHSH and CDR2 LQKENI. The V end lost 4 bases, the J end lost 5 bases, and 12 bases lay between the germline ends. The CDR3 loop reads CASSRHRFDEQYF. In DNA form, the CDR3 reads TGTGCCAGCTCACGGCACCGATTCGACGAGCAGTACTTC.

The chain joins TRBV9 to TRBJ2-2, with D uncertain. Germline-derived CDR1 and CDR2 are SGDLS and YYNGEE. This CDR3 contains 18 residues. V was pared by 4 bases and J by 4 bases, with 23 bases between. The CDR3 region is CASSRSLHGPGGTGELFF. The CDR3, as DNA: TGTGCCAGCAGCCGTAGTCTGCATGGCCCGGGTGGCACCGGGGAGCTGTTTTTT.

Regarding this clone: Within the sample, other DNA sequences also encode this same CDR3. This chain's CDR3 is CASSPAETQYF. CDR3 in DNA: TGTGCCAGCTCACCAGCCGAGACCCAGTACTTC. J is TRBJ2-5 and V is TRBV18; D remains ambiguous. Germline V gene lookup returns CDR1 KGHSH and CDR2 LQKENI. The CDR3 totals 11 residues. V shed 2 bases and J shed 5 bases, with 3 bases lying between them.

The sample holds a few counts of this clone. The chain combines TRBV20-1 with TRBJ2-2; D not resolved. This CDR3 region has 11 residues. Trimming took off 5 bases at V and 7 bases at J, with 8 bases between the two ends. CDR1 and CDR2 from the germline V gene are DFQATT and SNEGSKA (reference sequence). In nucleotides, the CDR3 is TGCAGTGCTCGCCTTTTCGGGGAGCTGTTTTTT. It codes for CSARLFGELFF.

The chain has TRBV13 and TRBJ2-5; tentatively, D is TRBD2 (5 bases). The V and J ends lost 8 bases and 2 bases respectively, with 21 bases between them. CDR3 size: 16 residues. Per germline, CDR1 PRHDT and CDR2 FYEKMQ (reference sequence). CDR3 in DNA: TGTGCCAGCTCGCAGCGGAGTGGAGAGGAACAAGAGACCCAGTACTTC. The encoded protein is CASSQRSGEEQETQYF.

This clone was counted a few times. The CDR3 spells CAISDDLTGGEQYF. CDR3 bases: TGTGCCATCAGTGACGATTTGACAGGGGGGGAGCAGTACTTC. The J gene is TRBJ2-7, the V gene TRBV10-3, with 9 nucleotides matching TRBD1. V shed 3 bases, J shed 7 bases, and the junction held 7 bases outside the gene matches. This CDR3 is 14 amino acids long. Germline CDR1 and CDR2: ENHRY and SYGVKD.

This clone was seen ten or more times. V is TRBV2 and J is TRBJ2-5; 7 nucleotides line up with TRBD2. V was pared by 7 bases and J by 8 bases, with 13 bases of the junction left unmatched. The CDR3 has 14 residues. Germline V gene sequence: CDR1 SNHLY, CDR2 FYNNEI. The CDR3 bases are TGTGCCAGCACCCCCCTGTGGGAGGGAGAAACCCAGTACTTC. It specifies CASTPLWEGETQYF.

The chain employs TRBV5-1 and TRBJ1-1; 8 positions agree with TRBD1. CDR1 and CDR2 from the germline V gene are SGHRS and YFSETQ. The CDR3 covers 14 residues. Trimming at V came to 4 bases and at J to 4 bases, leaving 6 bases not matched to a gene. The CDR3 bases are TGCGCCAGCAGCGCAAACAGGGGGAGCACTGAAGCTTTCTTT. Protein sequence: CASSANRGSTEAFF.

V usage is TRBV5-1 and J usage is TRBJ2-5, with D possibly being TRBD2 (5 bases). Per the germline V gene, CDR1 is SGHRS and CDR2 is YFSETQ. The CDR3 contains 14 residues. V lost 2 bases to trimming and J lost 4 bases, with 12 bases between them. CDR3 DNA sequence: TGCGCCAGCAGCTTTTCTACGGGGTCAGAGACCCAGTACTTC. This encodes CASSFSTGSETQYF.

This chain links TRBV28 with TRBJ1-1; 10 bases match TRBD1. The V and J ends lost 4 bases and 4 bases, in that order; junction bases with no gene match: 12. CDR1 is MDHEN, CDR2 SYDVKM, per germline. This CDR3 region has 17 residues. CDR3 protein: CASSSRDRGKLVTEAFF. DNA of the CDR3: TGTGCCAGCAGTTCCAGGGACAGGGGCAAGTTAGTCACTGAAGCTTTCTTT.

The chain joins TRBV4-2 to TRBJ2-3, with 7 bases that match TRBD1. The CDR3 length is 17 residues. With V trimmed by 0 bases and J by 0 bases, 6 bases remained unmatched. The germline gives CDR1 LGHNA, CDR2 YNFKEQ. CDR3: CASSQDGTVISTDTQYF. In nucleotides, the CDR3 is TGTGCCAGCAGCCAAGATGGGACAGTTATTAGCACAGATACGCAGTATTTT.